These 13 T cell receptor beta chains were all obtained from the same sample, sequenced in a study of blood T cell repertoires in COVID-19 (dated by TCRdb to 2018 to 2020). Libraries were made using the immunoSEQ multiplex PCR assay. TCRdb mirrors the immuneACCESS table, restricted to in-frame sequences. Some clones are absent from its copies; in checked studies, under half trace to an unresolved V gene, and the reason for the others is unknown. In all, the sample holds over 80,000 clones, and around 88% of those were seen once. The ten largest clones add up to approximately 1.2% of the sample. The sample was peripheral blood. Receptors were obtained from a man older than 75 with active or convalescent COVID-19.

This chain connects TRBV14 to TRBJ2-3; 7 bases match TRBD2. Germline V gives CDR1 SGHDN, CDR2 FVKESK. The CDR3 loop spans 13 amino acids. V was pared by 3 bases and J by 6 bases, with 3 bases of the junction left unmatched. CDR3: CASSHAGADTQYF. The CDR3 DNA reads as TGTGCCAGCAGCCACGCGGGAGCCGATACGCAGTATTTT.

CDR3 sequence reads: CASSLAQGTNYGYTF. The CDR3 DNA sequence: TGTGCCAGCAGCTTAGCTCAGGGTACTAACTATGGCTACACCTTC. The chain recombines TRBV7-2 with TRBJ1-2, with D possibly TRBD1 on 5 matching bases. Germline V gives CDR1 SGHTA, CDR2 FQGNSA. CDR3 length: 15 amino acids. Trimming shortened V by 0 bases and J by 0 bases, and 8 bases separated the two germline ends.

The gene calls are TRBV4-3 and TRBJ2-3; 11 bases are a match to TRBD2. V shed 1 base and J 2 bases; nucleotides not matched to a gene: 8. Per the germline V gene, CDR1 is LGHNA and CDR2 is YSLEER. This CDR3 is 18 amino acids long. CDR3 in amino acids: CASSQGLAGFTNTDTQYF. The CDR3 nucleotides read TGCGCCAGCAGCCAAGGACTAGCGGGATTCACTAACACAGATACGCAGTATTTT.

The chain links TRBV10-3 to TRBJ2-7, with 9 bases lining up with TRBD2. CDR3 size: 13 residues. V shed 5 bases and J 2 bases; nucleotides not matched to a gene: 1. The germline V gene encodes CDR1 ENHRY and CDR2 SYGVKD. The CDR3 is CAISPSGTYEQYF. CDR3 nucleotides: TGTGCCATCAGTCCTAGCGGGACCTACGAGCAGTACTTC.

This sequence joins TRBV7-8 and TRBJ2-7; tentatively, D is TRBD1 (5 bases). Germline V lookup: CDR1 SGHVS, CDR2 FQNEAQ. V lost 5 bases and J lost 5, with 16 bases in between. The CDR3 extends over 14 amino acids. CDR3 bases: TGTGCCAGCAGCACCAGGGTTTCTGCGGACGAGCAGTACTTC. It encodes CASSTRVSADEQYF.

About this clone: In the same sample, other DNA sequences code for this CDR3. V usage is TRBV5-5 and J usage is TRBJ2-2; D not resolved. Germline loops: CDR1 SGHKS, CDR2 YYEKEE (reference sequence). V gave up 1 base and J gave up 0 bases, with 4 bases separating them. The CDR3 contains 14 residues. CDR3 nucleotides: TGTGCCAGCAGCTTGCGAGCGAACACCGGGGAGCTGTTTTTT. This gives the protein CASSLRANTGELFF.

This clone came up once. The chain combines TRBV7-2 with TRBJ1-3; D may be TRBD1 (5 bases). The germline gives CDR1 SGHTA, CDR2 FQGNSA. CDR3 length: 16 amino acids. V gave up 2 bases and J gave up 0 bases, with 11 bases separating them. CDR3 in amino acids: CASSLLVGGSGNTIYF. CDR3 nucleotides: TGTGCCAGCAGCTTACTGGTGGGGGGCTCTGGAAACACCATATATTTT.

The chain combines TRBV4-3 with TRBJ2-7; possible D gene TRBD2, 5 bases. Germline lookup yields CDR1 LGHNA and CDR2 YSLEER. The CDR3 has 15 residues. Deletions cut 8 bases from V and 1 base from J, with 18 bases between. The CDR3 bases are TGCGCCAGCTCCCAGGACTGGATGGGTTCCTACGAGCAGTACTTC. Its translation: CASSQDWMGSYEQYF.

The chain recombines TRBV7-9 with TRBJ2-1; 9 nucleotides line up with TRBD2. Trimming cost V 1 base and J 7 bases; bases outside gene matches: 5. The CDR3 sequence is 15 residues long. The V gene's germline CDR1 is SEHNR and CDR2 FQNEAQ (reference sequence). The CDR3 sequence: CASSLEIAGVNEQFF. As DNA, the CDR3 is TGTGCCAGCAGCTTAGAGATAGCGGGAGTGAATGAGCAGTTCTTC.

The chain is built from TRBV1 and TRBJ2-5; TRBD1, the table's D call, lacks a check against the DNA. TRBV1 counts as a pseudogene. The CDR3 spans 16 residues. CDR3 in amino acids: CTRKQCIDKDQETQYF. CDR3 DNA sequence: TGCACCAGAAAGCAATGTATAGACAAGGACCAAGAGACCCAGTACTTC.

The rearrangement uses TRBV28 and TRBJ2-7, with D possibly TRBD2 on 6 matching bases. With 2 bases removed from V and 2 bases from J, the gap between germline ends came to 16 bases. The CDR3 covers 16 residues. Per germline, CDR1 MDHEN and CDR2 SYDVKM. In DNA form, the CDR3 reads TGTGCCAGCAGTTTAGGTGGACTAACGGACCCCTACGAGCAGTACTTC. It codes for CASSLGGLTDPYEQYF.

DNA for the CDR3: TGTGCCAGCAGCTTATTCCAGGGGGATGGCTACACCTTC. Protein sequence: CASSLFQGDGYTF. The chain joins TRBV11-2 to TRBJ1-2; 7 bases line up with TRBD1. V dropped 2 bases and J dropped 6; count of bases not matched to a gene: 3. CDR1 is SGHAT and CDR2 is FQNNGV in the germline V gene. CDR3 length: 13 residues.

V usage is TRBV12-3 or TRBV12-4 and J usage is TRBJ1-2; 10 bases agree with TRBD1. The CDR3 extends over 12 amino acids. Unmatched junction bases numbered 2, after V lost 10 bases and J lost 3 bases. CDR3 bases: TGTGCCACCGGGACAGGGGACTATGGCTACACCTTC. This gives the protein CATGTGDYGYTF.